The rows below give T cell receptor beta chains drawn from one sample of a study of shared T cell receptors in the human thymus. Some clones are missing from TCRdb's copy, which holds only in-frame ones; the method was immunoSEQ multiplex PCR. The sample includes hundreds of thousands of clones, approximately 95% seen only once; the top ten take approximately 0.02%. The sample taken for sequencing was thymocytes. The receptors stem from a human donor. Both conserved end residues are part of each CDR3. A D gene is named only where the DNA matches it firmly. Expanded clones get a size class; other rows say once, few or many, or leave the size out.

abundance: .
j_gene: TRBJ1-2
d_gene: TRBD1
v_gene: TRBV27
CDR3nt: TGTGCCAGCAGTTTCCAACAGGGGGGCGAGCCCTACTATGGCTACACCTTC
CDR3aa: CASSFQQGGEPYYGYTF

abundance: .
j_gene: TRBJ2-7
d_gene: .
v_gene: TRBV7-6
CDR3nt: TGTGCCAGCAGCTATGGGACGGAGAGCTCCTACGAGCAGTACTTC
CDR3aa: CASSYGTESSYEQYF

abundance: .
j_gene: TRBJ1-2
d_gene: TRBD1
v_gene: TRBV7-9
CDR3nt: TGTGCCAGCAGCGGTAGCCATGACAGGGGGCTTAAGTATGGCTACACCTTC
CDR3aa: CASSGSHDRGLKYGYTF

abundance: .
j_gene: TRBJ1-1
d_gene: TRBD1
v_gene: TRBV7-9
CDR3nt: TGTGCCAGCAGCTTAGCGCGGGGCAGGGGGCCTGAAGCTTTCTTT
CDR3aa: CASSLARGRGPEAFF

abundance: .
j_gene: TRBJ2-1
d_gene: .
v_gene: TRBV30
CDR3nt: TGTGCCTGGAGTATCTCACCAAACCCCCATGAGCAGTTCTTC
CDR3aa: CAWSISPNPHEQFF

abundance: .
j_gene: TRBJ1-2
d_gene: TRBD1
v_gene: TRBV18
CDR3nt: TGTGCCAGCTCGCAGAGGTCCTGGACAGGGGTAAGGTTGGGCGTGCGCTACACCTTC
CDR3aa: CASSQRSWTGVRLGVRYTF

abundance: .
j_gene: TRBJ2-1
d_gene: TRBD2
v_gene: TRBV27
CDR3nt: TGTGCCAGCCAGCGGGAGGGCCTACCGTTCTTC
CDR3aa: CASQREGLPFF

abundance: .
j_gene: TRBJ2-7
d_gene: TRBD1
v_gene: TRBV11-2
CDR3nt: TGTGCCAGCAGCTTCGGTACAGGGGTAGGCGAGCAGTACTTC
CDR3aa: CASSFGTGVGEQYF

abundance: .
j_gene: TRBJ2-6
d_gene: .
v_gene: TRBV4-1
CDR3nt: TGCGCCAGCAGCCAAGATTCCGTCTCTGGGGCCAACGTCCTGACTTTC
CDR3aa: CASSQDSVSGANVLTF

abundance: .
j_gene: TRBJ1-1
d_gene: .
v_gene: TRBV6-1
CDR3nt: TGTGCCAGCGGCAGGAAGGGAGACACTGAAGCTTTCTTT
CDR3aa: CASGRKGDTEAFF

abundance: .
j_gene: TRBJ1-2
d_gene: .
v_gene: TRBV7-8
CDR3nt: TGTGCCAGCAGCTTAGCGGATTTAGAGGATACAGCCCCCTATGGCTACACCTTC
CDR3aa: CASSLADLEDTAPYGYTF

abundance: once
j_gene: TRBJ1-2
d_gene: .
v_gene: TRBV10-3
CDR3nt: TGTGCCATCAGTGCGGACCCGGGCTACACCTTC
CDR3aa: CAISADPGYTF

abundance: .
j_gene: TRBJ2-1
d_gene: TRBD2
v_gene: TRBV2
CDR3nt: TGTGCCACCAATCCCGGGACTAGCGGGAGGGTTTACAATGAGCAGTTCTTC
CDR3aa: CATNPGTSGRVYNEQFF

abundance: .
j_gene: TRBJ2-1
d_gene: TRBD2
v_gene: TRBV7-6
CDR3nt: TGTGCCAGCAGCTTAATCGGGAGGGCGTCCTACAATGAGCAGTTCTTC
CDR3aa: CASSLIGRASYNEQFF

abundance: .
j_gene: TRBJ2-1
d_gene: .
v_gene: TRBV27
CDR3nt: TGTGCCAGCACCCTTAGAGGGCAAAGATACAATGAGCAGTTCTTC
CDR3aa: CASTLRGQRYNEQFF

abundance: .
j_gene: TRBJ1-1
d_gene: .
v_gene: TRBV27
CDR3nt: TGTGCCAGCAGTTATGGGGGACCGAACACTGAAGCTTTCTTT
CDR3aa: CASSYGGPNTEAFF

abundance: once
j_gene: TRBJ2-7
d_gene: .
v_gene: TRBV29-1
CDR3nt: TGCAGCGCCCTAGGGGGGGACACGAACGAGCAGTACTTC
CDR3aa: CSALGGDTNEQYF

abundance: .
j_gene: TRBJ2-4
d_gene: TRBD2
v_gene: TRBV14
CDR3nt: TGTGCCAGCAGCCAGGGGCTTCTAGCGGGAGATGCCAAAAACATTCAGTACTTC
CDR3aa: CASSQGLLAGDAKNIQYF

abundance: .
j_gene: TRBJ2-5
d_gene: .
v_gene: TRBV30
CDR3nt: TGTGCCTGGACCAAAGGACAGATAGGCCGAGAGACCCAGTACTTC
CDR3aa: CAWTKGQIGRETQYF

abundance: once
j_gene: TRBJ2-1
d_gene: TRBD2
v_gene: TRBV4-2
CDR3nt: TGTGCCAGCAGCCCGACCATTTCCCCGGGACTAGCCTTCAGTGAGCAGTTCTTC
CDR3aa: CASSPTISPGLAFSEQFF

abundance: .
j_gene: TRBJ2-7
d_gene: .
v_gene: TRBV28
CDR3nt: TGTGCCAGCAGACATCAACGGAGGTCCTACGAGCAGTACTTC
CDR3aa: CASRHQRRSYEQYF

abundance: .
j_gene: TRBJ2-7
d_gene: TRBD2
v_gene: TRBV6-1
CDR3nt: TGTGCCAGCAGTGTCCCGGGACTAGCGGGAGTATCCTACGAGCAGTACTTC
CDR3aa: CASSVPGLAGVSYEQYF

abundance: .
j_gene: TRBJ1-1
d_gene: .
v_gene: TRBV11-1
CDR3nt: TGTGCCAGCAGCAGCCAGGCGGGGATGAACACTGAAGCTTTCTTT
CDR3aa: CASSSQAGMNTEAFF

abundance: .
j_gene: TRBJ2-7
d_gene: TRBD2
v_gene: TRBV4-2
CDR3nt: TGTGCCAGCAGCCAAAATTGGGAAGTCCTAGCGGGAGATCCCCCACCGTACTTC
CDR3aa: CASSQNWEVLAGDPPPYF

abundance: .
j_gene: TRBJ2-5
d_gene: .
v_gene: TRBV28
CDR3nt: TGTGCCAGCAGTTTAGAGTGGGGAGAGACCCAGTACTTC
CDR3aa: CASSLEWGETQYF

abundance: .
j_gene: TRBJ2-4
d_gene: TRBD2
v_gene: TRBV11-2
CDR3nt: TGTGCCAGCAGGGCCTCGGGACTAGCGGGAGGGGTGGCCAAAAACATTCAGTACTTC
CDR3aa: CASRASGLAGGVAKNIQYF

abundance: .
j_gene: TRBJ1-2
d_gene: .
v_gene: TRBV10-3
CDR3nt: TGTGCCATCAGTGGAAGAGACGAGGAGTCGAATGGCTACACCTTC
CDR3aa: CAISGRDEESNGYTF

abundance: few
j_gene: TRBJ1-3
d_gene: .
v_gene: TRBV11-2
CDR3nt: TGTGCCAGCATCGACTCCGGACAACTAAAGTCCTCTGGAAACACCATATATTTT
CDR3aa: CASIDSGQLKSSGNTIYF

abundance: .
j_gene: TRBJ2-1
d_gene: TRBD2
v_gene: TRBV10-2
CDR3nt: TGCGCCAGCAGTGAGATTACTAGCGGGAACCACAATGAGCAGTTCTTC
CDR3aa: CASSEITSGNHNEQFF

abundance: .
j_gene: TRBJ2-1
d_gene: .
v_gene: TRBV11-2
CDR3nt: TGTGCCAGCAGCTTGTGCTCCCACAATGAGCAGTTCTTC
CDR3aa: CASSLCSHNEQFF

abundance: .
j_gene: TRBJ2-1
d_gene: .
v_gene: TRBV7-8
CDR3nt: TGTGCCAGCAGCTTAGGACGGAGGCAGGACTCCTACAATGAGCAGTTCTTC
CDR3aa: CASSLGRRQDSYNEQFF

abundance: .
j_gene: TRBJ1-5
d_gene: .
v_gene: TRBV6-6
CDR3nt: TGTGCCAGCAGTTACATTAGTGATCAGCCCCAGCATTTT
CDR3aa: CASSYISDQPQHF

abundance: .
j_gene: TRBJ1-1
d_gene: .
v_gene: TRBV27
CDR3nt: TGTGCCAGCAGTAACTCGTGCTCCGACAGGCTGCCATCGGGAGCTTTCTTT
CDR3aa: CASSNSCSDRLPSGAFF

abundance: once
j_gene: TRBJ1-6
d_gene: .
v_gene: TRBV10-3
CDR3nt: TGTGCCATCAGTGAGTCCGTCGAGGGCCGGAGCAATTCACCCCTCCACTTT
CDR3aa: CAISESVEGRSNSPLHF

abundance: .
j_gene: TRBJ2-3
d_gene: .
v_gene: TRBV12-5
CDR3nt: TGTGCTAGTGCCTCCTCTTGGCATACGCAGTATTTT
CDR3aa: CASASSWHTQYF

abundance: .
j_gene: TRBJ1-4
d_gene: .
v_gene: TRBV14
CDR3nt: TGTGCCAGCAGCCACCGCCCCGTAGGTGAAAAACTGTTTTTT
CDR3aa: CASSHRPVGEKLFF

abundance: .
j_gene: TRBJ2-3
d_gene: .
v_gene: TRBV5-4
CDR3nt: TGTGCCAGCAGCTTGGATGCGGAGCGGAAGGCCACAGATACGCAGTATTTT
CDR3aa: CASSLDAERKATDTQYF

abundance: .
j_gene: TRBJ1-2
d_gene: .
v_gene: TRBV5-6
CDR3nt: TGTGCCAGCAGCTTGGTTTTTTTGCGGGCTACAAACTATGGCTACACCTTC
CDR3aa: CASSLVFLRATNYGYTF

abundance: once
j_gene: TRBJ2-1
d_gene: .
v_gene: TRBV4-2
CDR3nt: TGTGCCAGCAGCCCTAGGGGTTCCCATGAGCAGTTCTTC
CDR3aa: CASSPRGSHEQFF

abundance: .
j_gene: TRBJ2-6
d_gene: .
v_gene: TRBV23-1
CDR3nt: TGCGCCAGCAGGCATCCCACTCGACTACTCTTAGGCGAATCTGGGGCCAACGTCCTGACTTTC
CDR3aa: CASRHPTRLLLGESGANVLTF

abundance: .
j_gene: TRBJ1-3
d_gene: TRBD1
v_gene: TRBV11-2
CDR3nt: TGTGCCAGCAGCTTGGGACAGAGCTCTGGAAACACCATATATTTT
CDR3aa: CASSLGQSSGNTIYF

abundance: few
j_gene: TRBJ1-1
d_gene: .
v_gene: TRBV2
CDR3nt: TGTGCCAGCAGGGAAGGCAGGGCGGATGGCATGAACACTGAAGCTTTCTTT
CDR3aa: CASREGRADGMNTEAFF

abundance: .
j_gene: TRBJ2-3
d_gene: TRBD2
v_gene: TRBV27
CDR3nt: TGTGCCAGCTGGAGACTAGCGGCTAGCACAGATACGCAGTATTTT
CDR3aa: CASWRLAASTDTQYF

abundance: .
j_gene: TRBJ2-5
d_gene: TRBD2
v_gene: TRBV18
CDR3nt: TGTGCCAGCTCACCACCACTAGCGGGAGGGAATGCACAAGAGACCCAGTACTTC
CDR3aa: CASSPPLAGGNAQETQYF

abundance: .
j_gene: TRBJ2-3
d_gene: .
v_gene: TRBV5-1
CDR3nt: TGCGCCAGCAGCACGAAAAGGACGGTGGGATTGAGCACAGATACGCAGTATTTT
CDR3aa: CASSTKRTVGLSTDTQYF